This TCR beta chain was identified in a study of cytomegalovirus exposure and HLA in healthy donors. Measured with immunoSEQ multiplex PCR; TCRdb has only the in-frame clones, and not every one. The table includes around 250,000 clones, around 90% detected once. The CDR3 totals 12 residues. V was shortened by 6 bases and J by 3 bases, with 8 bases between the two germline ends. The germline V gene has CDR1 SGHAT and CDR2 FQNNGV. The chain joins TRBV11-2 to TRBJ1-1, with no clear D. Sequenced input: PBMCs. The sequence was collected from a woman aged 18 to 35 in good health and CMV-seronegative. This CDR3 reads CASRGRDTEAFF. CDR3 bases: TGTGCCAGCAGGGGGAGGGACACTGAAGCTTTCTTT.